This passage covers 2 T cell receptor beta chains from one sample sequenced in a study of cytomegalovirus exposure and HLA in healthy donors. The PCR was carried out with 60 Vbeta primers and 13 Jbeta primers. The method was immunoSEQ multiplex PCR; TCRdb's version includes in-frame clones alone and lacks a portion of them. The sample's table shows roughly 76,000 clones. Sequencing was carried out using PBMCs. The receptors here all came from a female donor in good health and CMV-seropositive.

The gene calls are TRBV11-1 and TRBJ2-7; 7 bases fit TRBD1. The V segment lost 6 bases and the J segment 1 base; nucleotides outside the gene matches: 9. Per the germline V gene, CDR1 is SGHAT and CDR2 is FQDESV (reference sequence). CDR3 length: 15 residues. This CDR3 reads CASRLNRGRSYEQYF. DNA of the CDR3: TGTGCCAGCAGGTTAAACAGGGGAAGGTCCTACGAGCAGTACTTC.

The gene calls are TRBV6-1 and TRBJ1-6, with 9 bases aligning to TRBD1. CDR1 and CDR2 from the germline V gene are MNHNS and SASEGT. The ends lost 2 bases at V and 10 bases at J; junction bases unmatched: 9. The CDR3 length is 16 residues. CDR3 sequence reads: CASSELAGQGFSPLHF. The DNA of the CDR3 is TGTGCCAGCAGTGAATTGGCGGGACAGGGTTTCTCACCCCTCCACTTT.